This T cell receptor beta chain derives from a study of regulatory T cells in long-lasting Graves disease. CDR1 and CDR2 from the germline V gene are MNHEY and SVGAGI. The V end lost 4 bases, the J end lost 2 bases, and 17 bases lay between the germline ends. The CDR3 has 16 amino acids. Investigators prepared the TCR beta libraries by applying iRepertoire HTBI primers and Arm-PCR of CDR3 regions. TCRdb ran MiXCR on the multiplex PCR reads and lists one entry per CDR3 protein. The sample contains over 350,000 distinct CDR3 sequences, around 15% of which appear only once. The time point: newly diagnosed GD, antithyroid drugs for less than 3 months. RNA extracted from PBMCs served as the sequencing template. In this sample, this clonotype turned up many times. These data also formed part of another study, on T cells in Graves' hyperthyroidism and ophthalmopathy. That publication notes: A model of 13 V-J pairs discriminated ophthalmopathy from stable hyperthyroidism.

This receptor was identified in a woman aged 45-65 years with Graves disease. The J gene is TRBJ1-2, the V gene TRBV6-5; tentatively, D is TRBD1 (6 bases). This specimen consisted of peripheral blood mononuclear cells (PBMCs), obtained at new diagnosis, from a patient treated with antithyroid drugs. The CDR3 spells CASSLPGTQQNYGYTF. As DNA, the CDR3 is TGTGCCAGCAGTTTACCGGGGACACAACAGAACTATGGCTACACCTTC.